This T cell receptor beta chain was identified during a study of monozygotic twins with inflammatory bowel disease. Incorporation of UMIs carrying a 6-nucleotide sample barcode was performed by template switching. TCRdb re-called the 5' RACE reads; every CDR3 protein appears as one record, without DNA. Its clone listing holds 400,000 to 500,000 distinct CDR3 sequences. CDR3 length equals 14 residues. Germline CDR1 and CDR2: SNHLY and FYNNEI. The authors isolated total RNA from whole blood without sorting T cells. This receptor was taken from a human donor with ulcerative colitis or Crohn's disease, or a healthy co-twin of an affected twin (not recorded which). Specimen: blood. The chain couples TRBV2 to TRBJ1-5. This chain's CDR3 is CASMRHASNQPQHF.